Listed here are 18 T cell receptor beta chains from one sample, sequenced in a study of T cell repertoires in cytomegalovirus infection. TCRdb independently ran MiXCR on the reads; one entry per CDR3 protein. The sample has 60,000 to 85,000 distinct CDR3 sequences, 22% seen once. Their target antigens are unknown. The sequenced material came from PBMCs, sequenced either directly or after in vitro stimulation (not recorded which). Receptors were obtained from a human donor in good health (CMV status not recorded). Some clones in this sample may be carry-over from other donors' samples.

This clonotype was detected many times. V and J are TRBV7-8 and TRBJ2-1, with TRBD1 matching over 12 bases. The CDR3 is 17 amino acids. Losses at the gene ends were 5 bases for V and 8 bases for J; bases not matched to a gene: 13. Germline loops: CDR1 SGHVS, CDR2 FQNEAQ. As DNA, the CDR3 is TGTGCCAGCAGCGCGGCAAGGGACAGGGGGCCGTGGCATGAGCAGTTCTTC. Translation gives CASSAARDRGPWHEQFF.

V is TRBV19 and J is TRBJ2-1; D may match TRBD1 or TRBD2 (5 bases each). V shed 3 bases and J shed 13 bases, with 19 bases lying between them. Germline lookup yields CDR1 LNHDA and CDR2 SQIVND (reference sequence). This CDR3 region has 14 residues. DNA for the CDR3: TGTGCCAGTAGTATGCAGGGCCGATACGGGGCTCAGTTCTTC. Its protein is CASSMQGRYGAQFF.

This clonotype was recorded many times. The chain employs TRBV7-9 and TRBJ1-5; D gene unclear. V lost 5 bases and J lost 5, with 10 bases in between. The germline V gene encodes CDR1 SEHNR and CDR2 FQNEAQ (reference sequence). The CDR3 extends over 13 amino acids. CDR3 sequence reads: CASSAYGDQPQHF. DNA of the CDR3: TGTGCCAGCAGCGCGTATGGGGATCAGCCCCAGCATTTT.

CDR3: CASSRPGLAGTNEQFF. Here the CDR3 DNA reads TGTGCCAGCAGCCGGCCGGGACTAGCGGGAACCAATGAGCAGTTCTTC. The V gene is TRBV27, the J gene TRBJ2-1, with 13 bases matching TRBD2. Germline assignment: CDR1 MNHEY and CDR2 SMNVEV (reference sequence). The CDR3 is 16 amino acids. Losses at the gene ends were 6 bases for V and 6 bases for J; bases not matched to a gene: 8.

V and J are TRBV28 and TRBJ2-5; the D gene is possibly TRBD1 (5 bases). The CDR3 has 13 amino acids. Germline CDR1 and CDR2: MDHEN and SYDVKM. Trimming pared 8 bases from V and 5 bases from J, leaving 15 bases between. The CDR3 DNA follows: TGTGCCAGCCAGGGCGGAGTGGGGGAGACCCAGTACTTC. Translation gives CASQGGVGETQYF.

The rearrangement uses TRBV10-2 and TRBJ2-7; TRBD2 matches 12 bases. Trimming cost V 6 bases and J 5 bases; bases outside gene matches: 2. This CDR3 spans 13 amino acids. Germline-derived CDR1 and CDR2 are WSHSY and SAAADI. The CDR3 bases are TGCGCCAGCAGAGCTAGCGGGGGGGACGAGCAGTACGTC. Amino acids: CASRASGGDEQYV.

The chain is built from TRBV7-6 and TRBJ1-3; TRBD1 might be the D (5 bases). V dropped 2 bases and J dropped 0 bases, with 11 bases sitting between them. The CDR3 contains 16 residues. Looked up from germline, CDR1 is SGHVS and CDR2 is FNYEAQ. The CDR3 DNA follows: TGTGCCAGCAGCTTAAGAAGGGGAGGCTCTGGAAACACCATATATTTT. This encodes CASSLRRGGSGNTIYF.

J is TRBJ2-6 and V is TRBV5-1, with TRBD1 identical over 11 bases. CDR3 length equals 15 residues. The germline CDR1 and CDR2 sequences are SGHRS and YFSETQ. V dropped 8 bases and J dropped 3; count of bases not matched to a gene: 4. The CDR3 nucleotides read TGCGCCAGTAGGACAGGGGGCGGTGGGGCCAACGTCCTGACTTTC. As protein: CASRTGGGGANVLTF.

This clonotype was seen more than once but under ten times. This chain uses TRBV7-2 with TRBJ2-1; D remains ambiguous. Trimming pared 3 bases from V and 2 bases from J, leaving 8 bases between. The CDR3 is made up of 14 amino acids. Germline CDR1 reads SGHTA; CDR2 reads FQGNSA. Here the CDR3 reads CASSLASTYNEQFF. CDR3 bases: TGTGCCAGCAGCTTGGCTAGTACCTACAATGAGCAGTTCTTC.

The chain employs TRBV10-3 and TRBJ2-7; weak D call: TRBD2 (6 bases). Trimming removed 6 bases from V and 5 bases from J, with 11 bases in between. The CDR3 length is 12 residues. Germline V gene sequence: CDR1 ENHRY, CDR2 SYGVKD. The CDR3 loop reads CAIRGSGDEQYV. The CDR3 coding sequence is TGTGCCATCAGAGGATCGGGGGACGAGCAGTACGTC.

This clonotype was observed many times. V gene TRBV7-2 combines with J gene TRBJ2-7; TRBD1 matches 7 bases. The V and J ends lost 5 bases and 5 bases, in that order; junction bases with no gene match: 12. The CDR3 runs to 15 residues. The V gene's germline CDR1 is SGHTA and CDR2 FQGNSA. The CDR3 bases are TGTGCCAGCAGCCCCGACAGGGATTCGTTCCACGAGCAGTACTTC. Its translation is CASSPDRDSFHEQYF.

This clonotype was counted only a few times. This chain links TRBV28 with TRBJ2-7; 9 bases fit TRBD2. The CDR3 loop spans 16 amino acids. The germline CDR1 and CDR2 sequences are MDHEN and SYDVKM. Losses at the gene ends were 5 bases for V and 5 bases for J; bases not matched to a gene: 13. The CDR3 nucleotides are TGTGCCAGCAGTCACCTTAGAGCGGGGGGTAGGGACGAGCAGTACGTC. Translated, it gives CASSHLRAGGRDEQYV.

This clonotype has a handful of counts. The gene calls are TRBV19 and TRBJ2-2; TRBD2 aligns across 7 bases. This CDR3 has 19 amino acids. In germline, CDR1 is LNHDA, CDR2 SQIVND (reference sequence). Trimming cost V 3 bases and J 5 bases; bases outside gene matches: 18. CDR3 residues: CASSIGRAKGGRRTGELFF. The DNA of the CDR3 is TGTGCCAGTAGTATCGGCAGGGCAAAGGGAGGGAGAAGGACCGGGGAGCTGTTTTTT.

The chain employs TRBV20-1 and TRBJ1-6; D call uncertain. The CDR3 spans 16 residues. Trimming cost V 5 bases and J 3 bases, with 17 bases left between them. Per the germline V gene, CDR1 is DFQATT and CDR2 is SNEGSKA (reference sequence). CDR3 nucleotides: TGCAGTGCTCGGATGAGGGTCTTTAGCTATAATTCACCCCTCCACTTT. Protein product: CSARMRVFSYNSPLHF.

The chain couples TRBV5-8 to TRBJ2-7, with 9 bases that match TRBD2. Per the germline V gene, CDR1 is SGHTS and CDR2 is YDEGEE. The V gene end was trimmed by 1 base and the J gene end by 4 bases; junction bases not matched to a gene: 9. CDR3 length: 16 residues. CDR3 DNA: TGTGCCAGCAGCTTGACGACTAGCGGTTCGGCGTACGAGCAGTACTTC. Its translation is CASSLTTSGSAYEQYF.

This clonotype was picked up many times. V gene TRBV7-6 combines with J gene TRBJ2-7; 9 positions match TRBD2. V was clipped by 0 bases and J by 4 bases; unmatched bases: 4. This CDR3 contains 15 residues. Germline V lookup: CDR1 SGHVS, CDR2 FNYEAQ. CDR3 amino acids: CASSLAAGGQYEQYF. The CDR3 DNA is TGTGCCAGCAGCTTAGCGGCGGGAGGGCAGTACGAGCAGTACTTC.

This chain joins TRBV4-1 and TRBJ2-1, with TRBD2 matching 9 bases. With 0 bases clipped from V and 4 bases from J, the junction kept 1 base outside the gene matches. Looked up from germline, CDR1 is MGHRA and CDR2 is YSYEKL. There are 15 residues in the CDR3. The CDR3 bases are TGCGCCAGCAGCCAAGACACTAGCGGGTACAATGAGCAGTTCTTC. Residues: CASSQDTSGYNEQFF.

Only a few counts were recorded for this clonotype. The CDR3 spells CASSLVGRNTDTQYF. CDR3 DNA: TGTGCCAGCAGTTTAGTTGGACGGAACACAGATACGCAGTATTTT. This rearrangement joins TRBV12-3 or TRBV12-4 to TRBJ2-3; D not certain. The ends were cut back, 1 base at V and 2 bases at J, with 10 bases in the middle. This CDR3 is 15 amino acids long.